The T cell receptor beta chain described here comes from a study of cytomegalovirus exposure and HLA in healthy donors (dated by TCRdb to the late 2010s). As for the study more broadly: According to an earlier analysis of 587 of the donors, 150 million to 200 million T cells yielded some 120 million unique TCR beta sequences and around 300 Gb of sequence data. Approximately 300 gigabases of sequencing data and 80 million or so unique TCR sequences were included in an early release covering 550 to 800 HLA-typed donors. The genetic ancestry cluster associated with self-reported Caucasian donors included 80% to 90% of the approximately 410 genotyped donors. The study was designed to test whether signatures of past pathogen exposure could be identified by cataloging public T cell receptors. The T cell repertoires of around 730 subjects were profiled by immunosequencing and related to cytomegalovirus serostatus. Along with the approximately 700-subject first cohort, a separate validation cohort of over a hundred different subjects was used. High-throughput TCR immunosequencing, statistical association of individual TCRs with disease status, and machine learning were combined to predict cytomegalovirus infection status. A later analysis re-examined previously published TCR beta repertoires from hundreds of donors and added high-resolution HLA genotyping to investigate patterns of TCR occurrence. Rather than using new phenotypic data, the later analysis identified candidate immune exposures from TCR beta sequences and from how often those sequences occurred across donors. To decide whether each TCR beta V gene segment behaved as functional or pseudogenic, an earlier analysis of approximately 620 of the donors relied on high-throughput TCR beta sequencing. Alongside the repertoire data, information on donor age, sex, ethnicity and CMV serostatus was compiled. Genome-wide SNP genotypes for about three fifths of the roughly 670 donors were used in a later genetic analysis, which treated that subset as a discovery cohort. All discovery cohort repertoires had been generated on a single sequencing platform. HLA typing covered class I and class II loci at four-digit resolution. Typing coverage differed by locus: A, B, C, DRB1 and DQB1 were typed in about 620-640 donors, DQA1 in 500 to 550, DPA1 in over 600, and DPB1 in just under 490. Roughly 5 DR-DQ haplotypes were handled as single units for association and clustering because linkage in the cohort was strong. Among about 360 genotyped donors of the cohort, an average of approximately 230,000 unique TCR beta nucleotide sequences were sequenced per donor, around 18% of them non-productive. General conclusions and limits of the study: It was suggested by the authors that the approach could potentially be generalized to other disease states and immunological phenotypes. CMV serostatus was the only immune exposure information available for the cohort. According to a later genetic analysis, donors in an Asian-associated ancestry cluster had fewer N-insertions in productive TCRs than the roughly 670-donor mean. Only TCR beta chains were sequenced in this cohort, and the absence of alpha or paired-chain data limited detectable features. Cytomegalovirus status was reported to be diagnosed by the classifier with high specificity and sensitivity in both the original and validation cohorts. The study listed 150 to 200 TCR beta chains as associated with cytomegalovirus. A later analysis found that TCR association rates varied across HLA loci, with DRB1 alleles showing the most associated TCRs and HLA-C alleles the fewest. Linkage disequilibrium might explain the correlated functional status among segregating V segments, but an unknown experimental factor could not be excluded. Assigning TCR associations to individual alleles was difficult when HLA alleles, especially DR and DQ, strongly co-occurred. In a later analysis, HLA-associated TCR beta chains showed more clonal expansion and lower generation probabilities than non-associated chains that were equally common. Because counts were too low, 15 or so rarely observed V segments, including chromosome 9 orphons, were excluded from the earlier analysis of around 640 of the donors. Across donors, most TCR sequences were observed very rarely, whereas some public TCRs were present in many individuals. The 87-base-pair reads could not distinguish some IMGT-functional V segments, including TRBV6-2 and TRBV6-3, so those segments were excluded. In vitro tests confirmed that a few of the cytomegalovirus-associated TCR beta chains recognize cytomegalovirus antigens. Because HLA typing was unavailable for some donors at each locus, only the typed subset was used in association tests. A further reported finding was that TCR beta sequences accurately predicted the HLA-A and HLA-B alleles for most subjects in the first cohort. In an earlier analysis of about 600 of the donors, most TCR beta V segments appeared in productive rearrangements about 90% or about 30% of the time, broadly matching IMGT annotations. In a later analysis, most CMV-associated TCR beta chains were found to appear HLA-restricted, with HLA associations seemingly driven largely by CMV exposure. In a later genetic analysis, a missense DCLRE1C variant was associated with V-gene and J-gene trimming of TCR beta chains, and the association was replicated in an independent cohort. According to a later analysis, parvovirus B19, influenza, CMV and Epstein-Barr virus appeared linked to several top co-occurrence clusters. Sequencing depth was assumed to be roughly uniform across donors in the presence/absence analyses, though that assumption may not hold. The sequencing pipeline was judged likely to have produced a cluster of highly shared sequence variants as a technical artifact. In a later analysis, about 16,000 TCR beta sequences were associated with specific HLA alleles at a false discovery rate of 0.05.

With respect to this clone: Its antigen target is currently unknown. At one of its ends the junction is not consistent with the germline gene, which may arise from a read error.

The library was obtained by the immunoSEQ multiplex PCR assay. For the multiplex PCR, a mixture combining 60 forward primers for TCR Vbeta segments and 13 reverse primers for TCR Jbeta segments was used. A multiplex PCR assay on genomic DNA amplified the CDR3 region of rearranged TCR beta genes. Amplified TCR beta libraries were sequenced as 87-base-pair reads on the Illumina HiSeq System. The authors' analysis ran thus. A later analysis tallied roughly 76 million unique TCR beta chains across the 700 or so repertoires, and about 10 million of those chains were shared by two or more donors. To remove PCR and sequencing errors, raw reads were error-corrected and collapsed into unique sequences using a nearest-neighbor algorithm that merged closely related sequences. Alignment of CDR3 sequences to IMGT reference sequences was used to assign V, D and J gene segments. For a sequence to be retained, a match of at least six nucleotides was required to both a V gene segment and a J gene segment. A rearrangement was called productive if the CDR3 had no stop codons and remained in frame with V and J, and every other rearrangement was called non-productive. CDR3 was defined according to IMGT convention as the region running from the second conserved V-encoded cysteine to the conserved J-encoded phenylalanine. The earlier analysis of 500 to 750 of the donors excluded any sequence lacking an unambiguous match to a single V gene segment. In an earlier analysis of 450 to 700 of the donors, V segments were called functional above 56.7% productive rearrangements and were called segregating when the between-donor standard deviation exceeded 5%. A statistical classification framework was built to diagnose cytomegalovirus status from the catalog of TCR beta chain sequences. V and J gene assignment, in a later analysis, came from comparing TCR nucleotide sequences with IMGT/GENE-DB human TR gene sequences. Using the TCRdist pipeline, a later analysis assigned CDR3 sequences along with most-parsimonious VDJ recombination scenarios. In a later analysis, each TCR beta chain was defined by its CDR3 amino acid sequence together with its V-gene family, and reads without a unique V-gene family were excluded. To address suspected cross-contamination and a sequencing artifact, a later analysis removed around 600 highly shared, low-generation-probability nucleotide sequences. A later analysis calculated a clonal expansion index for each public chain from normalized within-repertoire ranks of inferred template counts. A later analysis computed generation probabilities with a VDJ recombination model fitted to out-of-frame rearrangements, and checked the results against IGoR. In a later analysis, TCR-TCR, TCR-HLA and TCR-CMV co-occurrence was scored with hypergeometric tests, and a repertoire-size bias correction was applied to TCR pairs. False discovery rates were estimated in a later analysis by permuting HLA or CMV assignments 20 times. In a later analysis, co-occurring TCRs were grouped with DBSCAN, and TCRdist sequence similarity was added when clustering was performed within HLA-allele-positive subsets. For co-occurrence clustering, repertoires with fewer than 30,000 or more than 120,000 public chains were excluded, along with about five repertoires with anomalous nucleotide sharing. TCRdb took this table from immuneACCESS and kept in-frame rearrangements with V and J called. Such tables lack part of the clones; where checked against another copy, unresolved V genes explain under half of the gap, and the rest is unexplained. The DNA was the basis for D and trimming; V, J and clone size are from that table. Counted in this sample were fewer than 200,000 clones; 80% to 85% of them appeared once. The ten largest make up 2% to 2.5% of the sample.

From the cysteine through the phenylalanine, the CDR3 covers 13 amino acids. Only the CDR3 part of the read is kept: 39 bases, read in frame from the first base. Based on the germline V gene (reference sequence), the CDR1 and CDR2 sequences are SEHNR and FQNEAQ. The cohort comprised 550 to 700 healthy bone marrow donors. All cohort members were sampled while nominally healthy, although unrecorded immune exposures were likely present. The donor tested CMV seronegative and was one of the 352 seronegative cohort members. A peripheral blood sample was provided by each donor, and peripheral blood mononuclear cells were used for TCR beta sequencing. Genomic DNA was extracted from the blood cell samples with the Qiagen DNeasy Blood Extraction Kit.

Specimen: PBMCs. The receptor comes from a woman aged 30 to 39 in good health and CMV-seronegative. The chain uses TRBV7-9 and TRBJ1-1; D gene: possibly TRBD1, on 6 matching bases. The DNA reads TGTTCCAGCAGCTTACAGGGTGACACTGAAGCTTTCTTT. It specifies CSSSLQGDTEAFF. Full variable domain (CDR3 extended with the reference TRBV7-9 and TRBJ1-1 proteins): DTGVSQNPRHKITKRGQNVTFRCDPISEHNRLYWYRQTLGQGPEFLTYFQNEAQLEKSRLLSDRFSAERPKGSFSTLEIQRTEQGDSAMYLCSSSLQGDTEAFFGQGTRLTVV.